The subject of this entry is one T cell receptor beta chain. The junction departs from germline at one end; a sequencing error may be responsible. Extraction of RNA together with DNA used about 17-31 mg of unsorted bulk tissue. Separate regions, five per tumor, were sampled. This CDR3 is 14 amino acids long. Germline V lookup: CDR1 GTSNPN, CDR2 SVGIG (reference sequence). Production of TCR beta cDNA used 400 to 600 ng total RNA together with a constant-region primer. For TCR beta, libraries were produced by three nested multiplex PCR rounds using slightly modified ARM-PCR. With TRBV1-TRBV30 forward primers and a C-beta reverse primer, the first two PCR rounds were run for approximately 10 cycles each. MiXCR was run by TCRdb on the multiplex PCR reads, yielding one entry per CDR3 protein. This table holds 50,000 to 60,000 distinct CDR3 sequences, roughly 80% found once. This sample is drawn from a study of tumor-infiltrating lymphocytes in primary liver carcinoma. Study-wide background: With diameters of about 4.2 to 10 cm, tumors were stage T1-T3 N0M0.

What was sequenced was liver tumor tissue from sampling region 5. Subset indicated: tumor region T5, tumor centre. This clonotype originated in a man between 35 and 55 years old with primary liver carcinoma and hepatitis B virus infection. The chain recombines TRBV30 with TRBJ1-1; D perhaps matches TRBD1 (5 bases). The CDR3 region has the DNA TGTGCCTGGAGAGTTCTTGGGGCGAACACTGAAGCTTTGTTT. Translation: CAWRVLGANTEALF.